This TCR beta chain was captured in a study of identical twins. Germline trimming cut 4 bases from V and 4 bases from J; bases unmatched to any gene: 12. The V gene's germline CDR1 is MNHEY and CDR2 SVGAGI. The CDR3 has 16 residues. Notes on the study in general: Instead of following the same donors, the conclusions were based on cross-sectional statistical analysis.

On this clonotype itself: Its specificity is unknown.

A template switching step contributed a universal primer site, while unique molecular identifiers were present in the cDNA. TCRdb reanalysed the 5' RACE reads using MiXCR and keeps one entry per CDR3 protein. The repertoire includes 500,000 or so distinct CDR3 sequences, roughly 13% of them detected once, and approximately 1% sits in the top ten. No donor was unhealthy or non-Caucasian. The data were also submitted as part of a second study, on yellow fever vaccine responses in identical twins.

The V gene is TRBV6-5, the J gene TRBJ2-7, with TRBD2 identical over 8 bases. The sequence was obtained from a woman younger than 35 in good health. The specimen was CD4+ T cells sorted from blood. In DNA, the CDR3 is TGTGCCAGCAGTTTCCATATTAGCGGGAAGGGTTACGAGCAGTACTTC. Protein sequence: CASSFHISGKGYEQYF.